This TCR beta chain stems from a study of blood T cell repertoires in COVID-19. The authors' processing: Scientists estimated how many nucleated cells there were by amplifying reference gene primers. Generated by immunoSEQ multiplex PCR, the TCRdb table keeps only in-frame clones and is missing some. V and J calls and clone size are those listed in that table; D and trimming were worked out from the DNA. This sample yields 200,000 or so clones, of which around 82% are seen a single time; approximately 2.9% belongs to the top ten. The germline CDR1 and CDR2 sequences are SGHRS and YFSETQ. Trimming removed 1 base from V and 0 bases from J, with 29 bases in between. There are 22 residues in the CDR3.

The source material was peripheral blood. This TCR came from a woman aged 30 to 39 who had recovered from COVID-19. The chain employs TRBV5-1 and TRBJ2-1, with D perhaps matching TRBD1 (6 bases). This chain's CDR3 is CASSLLLCQGRPTVCSYNEQFF. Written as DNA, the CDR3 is TGCGCCAGCAGCTTGCTATTATGTCAGGGGCGACCTACGGTGTGCTCCTACAATGAGCAGTTCTTC.